One sample yielded the 25 T cell receptor beta chains listed below, sequenced in a study of regulatory T cells in long-lasting Graves disease. Documented time point: newly diagnosed GD, antithyroid drugs for less than 3 months. Extracted RNA from PBMCs served as the source of the TCR library. Libraries of TCR beta came from iRepertoire HTBI primers plus Arm-PCR of CDR3 regions. Using its own MiXCR run on the multiplex PCR reads, TCRdb lists one record per CDR3 protein. The table lists 400,000 to 450,000 distinct CDR3 sequences, approximately 16% of them singletons, with approximately 12% in the top ten. Another study also made use of these data, one on T cells in Graves' hyperthyroidism and ophthalmopathy.

Sample: peripheral blood mononuclear cells (PBMCs), taken at new diagnosis, from a patient treated with antithyroid drugs. These receptors originate from a woman in her twenties or thirties with Graves disease.

This clonotype has a count of ten or more. The chain links TRBV5-1 to TRBJ1-3; 10 bases match TRBD1. CDR3 length: 17 residues. Trimming cost V 3 bases and J 2 bases; bases outside gene matches: 8. CDR1 SGHRS and CDR2 YFSETQ come from the germline V gene. The CDR3 here is CASSSGTGVWTGNTIYF. CDR3 sequence (DNA): TGCGCCAGCAGCTCCGGGACAGGGGTGTGGACTGGAAACACCATATATTTT.

In this sample, this clonotype turned up many times. The J gene is TRBJ2-1, the V gene TRBV20-1; 9 bases agree with TRBD2. The CDR3 has 16 amino acids. Germline trimming cut 1 base from V and 1 base from J; bases unmatched to any gene: 5. CDR1 DFQATT and CDR2 SNEGSKA come from the germline V gene (reference sequence). CDR3 protein: CSARVGREGSYNEQFF. The CDR3 coding sequence is TGCAGTGCTAGAGTAGGGCGGGAGGGATCCTACAATGAGCAGTTCTTC.

In its sample, this clonotype was seen many times. This chain connects TRBV7-8 to TRBJ2-3; 8 bases are a match to TRBD2. The CDR3 is 16 amino acids. Germline assignment: CDR1 SGHVS and CDR2 FQNEAQ. J gave up 1 base and V 5 bases, and 8 bases lay outside the gene matches. CDR3 sequence: CASSVKAGARTDTQYF. The CDR3 DNA is TGTGCCAGCAGCGTGAAAGCGGGAGCTCGCACAGATACGCAGTATTTT.

The chain combines TRBV19 with TRBJ1-5; perhaps TRBD1 as D (6 bases). With 3 bases removed from V and 3 bases from J, the gap between germline ends came to 9 bases. CDR3 size: 14 residues. Germline loops: CDR1 LNHDA, CDR2 SQIVND (reference sequence). The DNA for the CDR3 is TGTGCCAGTAGTATCCGGGACAACAATCAGCCCCAGCATTTT. It translates to CASSIRDNNQPQHF.

This clonotype was counted many times. The V and J genes are TRBV2 and TRBJ2-1; no definite D call. Trimming pared 1 base from V and 10 bases from J, leaving 17 bases between. Per germline, CDR1 SNHLY and CDR2 FYNNEI. This CDR3 comprises 15 residues. The chain's CDR3 is CASSEEPGSMGEQFF. CDR3 sequence (DNA): TGTGCCAGCAGTGAAGAACCCGGCTCCATGGGGGAGCAGTTCTTC.

This clonotype was seen a few times. The genes are TRBV15 and TRBJ2-1, with D perhaps matching TRBD2 (6 bases). Germline CDR1 is LNHNV and CDR2 is YYDKDF (reference sequence). The CDR3 loop spans 13 amino acids. Between the trimmed V and J ends, which lost 5 bases and 8 bases, there was a span of 13 bases. CDR3 residues: CATSFGSRDEQFF. CDR3 DNA sequence: TGTGCCACCAGCTTCGGGAGTCGGGATGAGCAGTTCTTC.

As for this clonotype: One base away lies a much larger clone, so this may be a sequencing read error. The final CDR3 position lacks the conserved phenylalanine or tryptophan, pointing to a likely read error. The chain carries TRBV6-1 and TRBJ1-5, with D unresolved. There are 13 residues in the CDR3. CDR1 MNHNS and CDR2 SASEGT come from the germline V gene. V dropped 7 bases and J dropped 0 bases, with 7 bases sitting between them. CDR3 region: CASTWGSNQPQHL. In nucleotides, the CDR3 is TGTGCCAGCACCTGGGGTAGCAATCAGCCCCAGCATCTT.

This clonotype was seen repeatedly, ten times or more. The V call is TRBV28, the J call TRBJ1-1; D is ambiguous. Per germline, CDR1 MDHEN and CDR2 SYDVKM. Trimming took off 2 bases at V and 3 bases at J, with 4 bases between the two ends. The CDR3 covers 12 residues. CDR3 residues: CASSLTDTEAFF. CDR3 DNA sequence: TGTGCCAGCAGTTTAACGGACACTGAAGCTTTCTTT.

This clonotype was counted only a few times. The chain combines TRBV20-1 with TRBJ2-5; D is unclear. Germline CDR1 and CDR2: DFQATT and SNEGSKA (reference sequence). The CDR3 has 12 residues. CDR3 amino acids: CRLRSPGETQYF. Written as DNA, the CDR3 is TGCAGGCTAAGATCCCCAGGAGAGACCCAGTACTTC.

On this clonotype itself: A read error is possible here, since a much larger clone lies one base away. The chain carries TRBV28 and TRBJ2-3; 8 nucleotides agree with TRBD1. The CDR3 loop spans 19 amino acids. Germline CDR1 MDHEN, CDR2 SYDVKM. In DNA form, the CDR3 reads TGTGCCAGCAGTTCGCCCCTCATCTCAGGGGGCCACAGCACAGATACGCGGTATTTT. It specifies CASSSPLISGGHSTDTRYF.

This clonotype was observed many times. CDR3 loop: CASSSRDNEQFF. The CDR3 coding sequence is TGTGCCAGCAGCTCCCGGGATAATGAGCAGTTCTTC. The chain recombines TRBV12-3 or TRBV12-4 with TRBJ2-1, with D tentatively TRBD2 (5 bases). The ends were cut back, 6 bases at V and 7 bases at J, with 10 bases in the middle. CDR3 size: 12 residues.

The chain carries TRBV7-2 and TRBJ1-5, with unresolved D. The CDR3 is made up of 12 amino acids. The V end lost 0 bases, the J end lost 8 bases, and 5 bases lay between the germline ends. CDR1 is SGHTA and CDR2 is FQGNSA in the germline V gene. CDR3 nucleotide sequence: TGTGCCAGCAGCTTAGCTGGAAAGCCCCAGCATTTT. This sequence encodes CASSLAGKPQHF.

This clonotype was recorded at least ten times. The chain joins TRBV5-8 to TRBJ2-1, with 11 bases aligning to TRBD2. CDR3 length: 15 amino acids. The germline gives CDR1 SGHTS, CDR2 YDEGEE. V shed 5 bases and J 4 bases; nucleotides not matched to a gene: 5. The CDR3 DNA reads TGTGCCAGCAGGATCGGGACTAGCGGTTACAATGAGCAGTTCTTC. This gives the protein CASRIGTSGYNEQFF. The variable domain in full, with the rest retrieved from reference TRBV5-8 and TRBJ2-1, is EAGVTQSPTHLIKTRGQQATLRCSPISGHTSVYWYQQALGLGLQFLLWYDEGEERNRGNFPPRFSGRQFPNYSSELNVNALELEDSALYLCASRIGTSGYNEQFFGPGTRLTVL.

This clonotype was found many times. V usage is TRBV4-1 and J usage is TRBJ2-1; D possibly uses TRBD1 or TRBD2 (5 bases each). V gave up 5 bases and J gave up 6 bases, with 17 bases separating them. The CDR3 is 15 residues long. The V gene's germline CDR1 is MGHRA and CDR2 YSYEKL. The chain's CDR3 is CASSTLGVAFNEQFF. CDR3 nucleotide sequence: TGCGCCAGCAGCACATTGGGGGTTGCGTTCAATGAGCAGTTCTTC.

This clonotype was counted ten times or more. The chain joins TRBV28 to TRBJ1-1; D unresolved. Germline lookup yields CDR1 MDHEN and CDR2 SYDVKM. V gave up 6 bases and J gave up 1 base, with 15 bases separating them. This CDR3 spans 15 amino acids. In nucleotides, the CDR3 is TGTGCCAGCAGCATTTTACGTCCAGGGAACACTGAAGCTTTCTTT. Translating gives CASSILRPGNTEAFF.

The rearrangement uses TRBV19 and TRBJ2-2; no clear D. This CDR3 has 14 residues. The germline gives CDR1 LNHDA, CDR2 SQIVND (reference sequence). Trimming stripped 1 base from V and 4 bases from J, with 7 bases between. The CDR3 coding sequence is TGTGCCAGTAGTATAGGGGTCTCCACCGGGGAGCTGTTTTTT. Protein: CASSIGVSTGELFF.

This clonotype was seen repeatedly, ten times or more. This chain links TRBV27 with TRBJ2-3; D remains unclear. There are 14 residues in the CDR3. The germline gives CDR1 MNHEY, CDR2 SMNVEV (reference sequence). With 6 bases removed from V and 2 bases from J, the gap between germline ends came to 12 bases. CDR3: CASRGITTTDTQYF. The CDR3 DNA is TGTGCCAGCAGGGGGATCACCACCACAGATACGCAGTATTTT.

V gene TRBV6-4 combines with J gene TRBJ2-7; 8 nucleotides match TRBD2. Germline assignment: CDR1 MRHNA and CDR2 SNTAGT. The V and J ends lost 4 bases and 0 bases, in that order; junction bases with no gene match: 8. This CDR3 comprises 16 residues. CDR3 in DNA: TGTGCCAGCAGTGCCCACCAGCGGGGGAGCTCCTACGAGCAGTACTTC. Translated: CASSAHQRGSSYEQYF.

This clonotype came up many times. This chain links TRBV7-9 with TRBJ2-5; 7 nucleotides agree with TRBD2. CDR3 size: 15 residues. J was trimmed by 5 bases and V by 4 bases; bases with no gene match: 10. Germline CDR1 SEHNR, CDR2 FQNEAQ (reference sequence). The CDR3 here is CASSSRGTGGETQYF. In DNA, the CDR3 is TGTGCCAGCAGCTCCCGGGGTACGGGAGGTGAGACCCAGTACTTC.

This clonotype was counted ten times or more. The chain recombines TRBV7-9 with TRBJ1-1; D call uncertain. The CDR3 contains 14 residues. CDR1 and CDR2 from the germline V gene are SEHNR and FQNEAQ (reference sequence). V was shortened by 0 bases and J by 6 bases, with 11 bases between the two germline ends. The CDR3, as DNA: TGTGCCAGCAGCTTAGCTGCGGGAAGAGCTGAAGCTTTCTTT. Protein: CASSLAAGRAEAFF.

This clonotype was seen a handful of times. The rearrangement uses TRBV27 and TRBJ2-5; D could derive from TRBD1 or TRBD2 (5 bases each). Trimming left V 5 bases short and J 7 bases short, with 14 bases between. Germline V gives CDR1 MNHEY, CDR2 SMNVEV (reference sequence). The CDR3 has 13 residues. DNA of the CDR3: TGTGCCAGCAGTATGGGGGTCCAGGGGACCCAGTACTTC. Amino acid sequence: CASSMGVQGTQYF.

The V and J genes are TRBV7-9 and TRBJ2-1; 10 bases agree with TRBD2. CDR3 length equals 18 residues. Per germline, CDR1 SEHNR and CDR2 FQNEAQ (reference sequence). With V trimmed by 5 bases and J by 6 bases, 16 bases remained unmatched. The CDR3 is CASSPTRSGRAIPNEQFF. The CDR3 DNA reads as TGTGCCAGCAGCCCCACGAGAAGCGGGAGGGCCATCCCCAATGAGCAGTTCTTC.

This clonotype has a count of ten or more. The rearrangement joins TRBV18 to TRBJ2-1; 10 positions agree with TRBD2. V shed 6 bases, J shed 8 bases, and the junction held 13 bases outside the gene matches. CDR1 and CDR2 (germline): KGHSH, LQKENI. The CDR3 loop spans 16 amino acids. CDR3 protein: CASSRMASGSADEQFF. The CDR3 DNA is TGTGCCAGCTCCCGCATGGCTAGCGGGAGCGCTGATGAGCAGTTCTTC.

The V and J genes are TRBV20-1 and TRBJ2-1; the match to TRBD1 covers 11 bases. The CDR3 runs 13 residues. The V gene's germline CDR1 is DFQATT and CDR2 SNEGSKA (reference sequence). V lost 8 bases, J lost 8 bases, and 8 bases stayed unmatched. The CDR3 region has the DNA TGCAGTCTGAGGACAGGGGGCATCGATGAGCAGTTCTTC. This encodes CSLRTGGIDEQFF.

In its sample, this clonotype was seen many times. The CDR3 region has the DNA TGTGCCAGCAGTTACAGAGACAGGGGAACTGAAGCTTTCTTT. Translation: CASSYRDRGTEAFF. The chain recombines TRBV6-2 or TRBV6-3 with TRBJ1-1; 8 nucleotides agree with TRBD1. Losses at the gene ends were 2 bases for V and 5 bases for J; bases not matched to a gene: 4. There are 14 residues in the CDR3. Germline V gene lookup returns CDR1 MNHEY and CDR2 SVGEGT.